This T cell receptor (beta chain) was recorded in a study of response to subunit inactivated influenza vaccine. Overall study findings and caveats: It was suggested by the authors that few new T cells are recruited by each seasonal influenza vaccination.

TCRdb called the RT-PCR reads again in MiXCR, with one record for every CDR3 protein. The table includes 400,000 to 650,000 distinct CDR3 sequences, roughly 7.9% detected once. Germline V gene data show CDR1 as ENHRY and CDR2 as SYGVKD. Trimming took 6 bases from V and 1 from J, leaving 13 bases between them. This CDR3 region has 14 residues. Of note for this clonotype: What it binds is not known.

The chain carries TRBV10-3 and TRBJ2-7; D could derive from TRBD1 or TRBD2 (5 bases each). The source is a man aged 50-75 years who received an inactivated influenza vaccine. Sample: PBMCs from blood, taken less than 25 months after vaccination. The CDR3 bases are TGTGCCATCAGGGGACCGACTAATTCCTACGAGCAGTACTTC. Protein: CAIRGPTNSYEQYF.